The rows below give T cell receptor beta chains drawn from one sample of a study of T cells in Graves' hyperthyroidism and ophthalmopathy. TCRdb redid the calling of the multiplex PCR reads with MiXCR, one entry per CDR3 protein. Of 400,000 to 550,000 distinct CDR3 sequences in the sample, around 15% were seen once. Sequenced: blood. All receptors derive from a woman aged 18-29 years with Graves' hyperthyroidism. The CDR3 runs from the conserved cysteine through the conserved F or W. A D gene is named only where the DNA matches it firmly. Clone size appears in some rows only: once, few, many, or a class for an expanded clone.

V gene: TRBV5-4
J gene: TRBJ2-1
clone size: -
D gene: TRBD2
CDR3 protein: CASTLTGGSYNEQFF
CDR3 DNA: TGTGCCTCCACCCTCACGGGAGGGTCCTACAATGAGCAGTTCTTC

V gene: TRBV5-1
J gene: TRBJ2-6
clone size: few
D gene: -
CDR3 protein: CASSLGMDGANVLTF
CDR3 DNA: TGCGCCAGCAGCTTGGGTATGGATGGGGCTAACGTCCTGACTTTC

V gene: TRBV27
J gene: TRBJ1-5
clone size: many
D gene: -
CDR3 protein: CASRERATRHVGNQPQHF
CDR3 DNA: TGTGCCAGCAGGGAGAGAGCCACACGCCACGTAGGCAATCAGCCCCAGCATTTT

V gene: TRBV12-3/TRBV12-4
J gene: TRBJ1-4
clone size: -
D gene: -
CDR3 protein: CASRLGGQVEKLFF
CDR3 DNA: TGTGCCAGCAGATTGGGAGGGCAGGTGGAAAAACTGTTTTTT

V gene: TRBV15
J gene: TRBJ2-1
clone size: -
D gene: -
CDR3 protein: CATARVANLNEQFF
CDR3 DNA: TGTGCCACCGCTCGGGTCGCAAATCTGAATGAGCAGTTCTTC

V gene: TRBV2
J gene: TRBJ1-2
clone size: many
D gene: -
CDR3 protein: CASSVSYGYTF
CDR3 DNA: TGTGCCAGCAGTGTCAGCTATGGCTACACCTTC

V gene: TRBV2
J gene: TRBJ2-3
clone size: many
D gene: -
CDR3 protein: CASSGDTQYF
CDR3 DNA: TGTGCCAGCAGTGGCGATACGCAGTATTTT

V gene: TRBV18
J gene: TRBJ2-2
clone size: many
D gene: -
CDR3 protein: CASSLVTTGELFF
CDR3 DNA: TGTGCCAGCTCACTGGTGACCACCGGGGAGCTGTTTTTT

V gene: TRBV19
J gene: TRBJ2-2
clone size: many
D gene: TRBD1
CDR3 protein: CASRALQGAAGELFF
CDR3 DNA: TGTGCCAGTAGAGCTCTACAGGGGGCGGCCGGGGAGCTGTTTTTT

V gene: TRBV10-3
J gene: TRBJ2-3
clone size: many
D gene: -
CDR3 protein: CAISDLASTDTQYF
CDR3 DNA: TGTGCCATCAGTGATCTAGCGAGCACAGATACGCAGTATTTT

V gene: TRBV11-2
J gene: TRBJ1-2
clone size: many
D gene: TRBD1
CDR3 protein: CASSYGQGAFYGYTF
CDR3 DNA: TGTGCCAGCAGCTATGGACAGGGGGCATTCTATGGCTACACCTTC

V gene: TRBV19
J gene: TRBJ1-2
clone size: -
D gene: TRBD1
CDR3 protein: CASTTIPGQANYGYTF
CDR3 DNA: TGTGCCAGTACCACCATCCCGGGACAGGCCAACTATGGCTACACCTTC

V gene: TRBV20-1
J gene: TRBJ2-5
clone size: many
D gene: -
CDR3 protein: CSAEVGEETQYF
CDR3 DNA: TGCAGTGCTGAGGTGGGAGAAGAGACCCAGTACTTC

V gene: TRBV12-3/TRBV12-4
J gene: TRBJ1-2
clone size: -
D gene: -
CDR3 protein: CASSLVEGLNYGYTF
CDR3 DNA: TGTGCCAGCAGTTTAGTGGAGGGCCTTAACTATGGCTACACCTTC

V gene: TRBV30
J gene: TRBJ1-1
clone size: many
D gene: TRBD1
CDR3 protein: CAWSPMGQGNTEAFF
CDR3 DNA: TGTGCCTGGAGTCCTATGGGACAGGGGAACACTGAAGCTTTCTTT

V gene: TRBV29-1
J gene: TRBJ2-5
clone size: many
D gene: TRBD1
CDR3 protein: CSVAPLQGMETQYF
CDR3 DNA: TGCAGCGTTGCCCCTTTACAGGGGATGGAGACCCAGTACTTC

V gene: TRBV14
J gene: TRBJ1-2
clone size: -
D gene: -
CDR3 protein: CASSQESGYTF
CDR3 DNA: TGTGCCAGCAGCCAAGAGAGTGGCTACACCTTC

V gene: TRBV19
J gene: TRBJ1-2
clone size: many
D gene: -
CDR3 protein: CASSMLESAGYTF
CDR3 DNA: TGTGCCAGTAGTATGTTGGAAAGTGCTGGCTACACCTTC

V gene: TRBV9
J gene: TRBJ1-2
clone size: many
D gene: -
CDR3 protein: CASSVSSASEGYTF
CDR3 DNA: TGTGCCAGCAGCGTATCATCCGCCTCTGAGGGCTACACCTTC

V gene: TRBV5-1
J gene: TRBJ2-2
clone size: many
D gene: -
CDR3 protein: CASRSRANTGELFF
CDR3 DNA: TGCGCCAGCAGAAGCAGGGCGAACACCGGGGAGCTGTTTTTT

V gene: TRBV12-3/TRBV12-4
J gene: TRBJ1-1
clone size: many
D gene: -
CDR3 protein: CASSKGQEAFF
CDR3 DNA: TGTGCCAGCAGTAAAGGACAGGAAGCTTTCTTT

V gene: TRBV7-2
J gene: TRBJ1-5
clone size: -
D gene: TRBD1
CDR3 protein: CASSSGQGYNQPQHF
CDR3 DNA: TGTGCCAGCAGCTCAGGACAGGGATACAATCAGCCCCAGCATTTT

V gene: TRBV9
J gene: TRBJ2-1
clone size: -
D gene: -
CDR3 protein: CASSVGFRGAAAYNEQFF
CDR3 DNA: TGTGCCAGCAGCGTAGGATTTAGGGGGGCAGCCGCCTACAATGAGCAGTTCTTC

V gene: TRBV7-3
J gene: TRBJ2-3
clone size: many
D gene: TRBD2
CDR3 protein: CASSSGLAGGQQYF
CDR3 DNA: TGTGCCAGCAGCTCGGGACTAGCGGGAGGGCAGCAGTATTTT

V gene: TRBV20-1
J gene: TRBJ2-5
clone size: many
D gene: TRBD1
CDR3 protein: CSGEGQGAWETQYF
CDR3 DNA: TGCAGTGGGGAGGGACAGGGGGCTTGGGAGACCCAGTACTTC

V gene: TRBV5-6
J gene: TRBJ2-7
clone size: many
D gene: TRBD1
CDR3 protein: CASSFQGALHYEQYF
CDR3 DNA: TGTGCCAGCAGCTTCCAGGGGGCGTTACACTACGAGCAGTACTTC

V gene: TRBV19
J gene: TRBJ2-4
clone size: few
D gene: -
CDR3 protein: CASSNTQGGIQYF
CDR3 DNA: TGTGCCAGTAGTAATACGCAAGGGGGCATTCAGTACTTC

V gene: TRBV18
J gene: TRBJ2-5
clone size: few
D gene: TRBD1
CDR3 protein: CASSPPGQIQETQYF
CDR3 DNA: TGTGCCAGCTCACCACCGGGACAGATACAAGAGACCCAGTACTTC

V gene: TRBV7-6
J gene: TRBJ2-1
clone size: -
D gene: -
CDR3 protein: CASSLKPAVVGTKRQETQFF
CDR3 DNA: TGTGCCAGCAGCTTAAAGCCGGCGGTGGTGGGGACCAAAAGGCAAGAGACCCAGTTCTTC

V gene: TRBV9
J gene: TRBJ2-3
clone size: -
D gene: TRBD2
CDR3 protein: CASSVDSGRVDTQYF
CDR3 DNA: TGTGCCAGCAGCGTAGATAGCGGGAGGGTAGATACGCAGTATTTT

V gene: TRBV12-3/TRBV12-4
J gene: TRBJ2-7
clone size: -
D gene: TRBD1
CDR3 protein: CASRPLGQGAREQYF
CDR3 DNA: TGTGCCAGCAGACCCCTGGGACAGGGGGCGCGCGAGCAGTACTTC

V gene: TRBV11-2
J gene: TRBJ2-4
clone size: many
D gene: -
CDR3 protein: CASSSGPRVNIQYF
CDR3 DNA: TGTGCCAGCAGCTCGGGGCCCCGGGTAAACATTCAGTACTTC

V gene: TRBV7-2
J gene: TRBJ2-7
clone size: many
D gene: -
CDR3 protein: CASSLVQPYEQYF
CDR3 DNA: TGTGCCAGCAGCTTAGTTCAGCCCTACGAGCAGTACTTC

V gene: TRBV2
J gene: TRBJ2-1
clone size: many
D gene: TRBD2
CDR3 protein: CAISAASSGGYEQFF
CDR3 DNA: TGTGCCATCTCAGCAGCGTCTAGCGGGGGCTATGAGCAGTTCTTC

V gene: TRBV18
J gene: TRBJ1-1
clone size: -
D gene: -
CDR3 protein: CASSLPAGEAFF
CDR3 DNA: TGTGCCAGCTCACTCCCGGCAGGGGAAGCTTTCTTT

V gene: TRBV29-1
J gene: TRBJ1-2
clone size: many
D gene: TRBD1
CDR3 protein: CSVGTGTGAGYTF
CDR3 DNA: TGCAGCGTGGGGACTGGTACAGGGGCCGGCTACACCTTC

V gene: TRBV12-3/TRBV12-4
J gene: TRBJ1-1
clone size: many
D gene: -
CDR3 protein: CASTWDPRTEAFF
CDR3 DNA: TGTGCCAGCACCTGGGACCCAAGGACTGAAGCTTTCTTT

V gene: TRBV20-1
J gene: TRBJ2-1
clone size: many
D gene: -
CDR3 protein: CSASPGSGYNEQFF
CDR3 DNA: TGCAGTGCTAGTCCCGGGAGTGGGTACAATGAGCAGTTCTTC

V gene: TRBV5-5
J gene: TRBJ2-1
clone size: many
D gene: -
CDR3 protein: CASSLWQGQASLYNEQFF
CDR3 DNA: TGTGCCAGCAGCTTGTGGCAGGGGCAAGCATCTCTGTACAATGAGCAGTTCTTC

V gene: TRBV19
J gene: TRBJ2-5
clone size: few
D gene: TRBD2
CDR3 protein: CASSGAGVYF
CDR3 DNA: TGTGCCAGTAGTGGAGCGGGAGTGTACTTC

V gene: TRBV2
J gene: TRBJ1-2
clone size: many
D gene: -
CDR3 protein: CASGETLGYTF
CDR3 DNA: TGTGCCAGCGGGGAGACACTGGGCTACACCTTC

V gene: TRBV30
J gene: TRBJ1-2
clone size: many
D gene: TRBD1
CDR3 protein: CAWTRDRGDGYTF
CDR3 DNA: TGTGCCTGGACAAGAGACAGGGGGGATGGCTACACCTTC

V gene: TRBV2
J gene: TRBJ2-1
clone size: -
D gene: TRBD2
CDR3 protein: CASSTRGLAGFGDNEQFF
CDR3 DNA: TGTGCCAGCAGTACCCGGGGGCTAGCGGGATTCGGGGACAATGAGCAGTTCTTC